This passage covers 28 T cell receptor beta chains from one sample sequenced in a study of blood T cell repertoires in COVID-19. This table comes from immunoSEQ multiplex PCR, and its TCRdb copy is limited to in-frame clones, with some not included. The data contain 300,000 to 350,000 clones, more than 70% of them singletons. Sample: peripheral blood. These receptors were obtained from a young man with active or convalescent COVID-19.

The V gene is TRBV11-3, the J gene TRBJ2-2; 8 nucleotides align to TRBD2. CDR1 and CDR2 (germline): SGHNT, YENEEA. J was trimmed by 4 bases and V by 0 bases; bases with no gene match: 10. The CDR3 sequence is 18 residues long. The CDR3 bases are TGTGCCAGCAGCTTAGATCTCAACGGGGGGGCCCCCACCGGGGAGCTGTTTTTT. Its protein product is CASSLDLNGGAPTGELFF.

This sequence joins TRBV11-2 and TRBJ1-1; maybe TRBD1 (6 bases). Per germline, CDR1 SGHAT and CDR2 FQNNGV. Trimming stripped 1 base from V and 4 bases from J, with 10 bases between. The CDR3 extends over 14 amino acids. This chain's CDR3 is CASSLAAGATEAFF. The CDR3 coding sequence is TGTGCCAGCAGCTTAGCGGCAGGGGCCACTGAAGCTTTCTTT.

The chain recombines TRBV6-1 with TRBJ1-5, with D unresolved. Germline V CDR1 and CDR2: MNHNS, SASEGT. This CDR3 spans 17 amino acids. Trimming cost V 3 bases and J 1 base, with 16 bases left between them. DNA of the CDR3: TGTGCCAGCAGTGACCCACTCCGGGGTCGGAGCAATCAGCCCCAGCATTTT. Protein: CASSDPLRGRSNQPQHF.

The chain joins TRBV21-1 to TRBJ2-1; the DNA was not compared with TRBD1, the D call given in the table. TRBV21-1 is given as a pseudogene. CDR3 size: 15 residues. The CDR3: CASSKAPAGLNEQFF. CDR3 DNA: TGTGCCAGCAGCAAAGCCCCGGCAGGGTTAAATGAGCAGTTCTTC.

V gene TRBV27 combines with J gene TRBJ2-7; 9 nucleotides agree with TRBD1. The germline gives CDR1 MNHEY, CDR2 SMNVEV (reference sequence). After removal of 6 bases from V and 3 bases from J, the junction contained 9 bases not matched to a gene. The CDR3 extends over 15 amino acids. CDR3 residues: CASSPGTGRRYEQYF. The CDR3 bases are TGTGCCAGCAGCCCCGGGACAGGGAGACGCTACGAGCAGTACTTC.

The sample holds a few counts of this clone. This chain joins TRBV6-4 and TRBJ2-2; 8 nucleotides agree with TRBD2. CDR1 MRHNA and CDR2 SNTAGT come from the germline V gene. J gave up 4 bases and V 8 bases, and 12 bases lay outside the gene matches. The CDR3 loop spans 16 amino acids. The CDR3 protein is CASAKDPSGFTGELFF. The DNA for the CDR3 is TGTGCCAGCGCAAAGGATCCTAGCGGGTTCACCGGGGAGCTGTTTTTT.

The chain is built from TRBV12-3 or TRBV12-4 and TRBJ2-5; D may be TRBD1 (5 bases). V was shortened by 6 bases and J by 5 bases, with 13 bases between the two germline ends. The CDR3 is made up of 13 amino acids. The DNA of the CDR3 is TGTGCCAGCAGGGTTTCGGCAGGGGAGACCCAGTACTTC. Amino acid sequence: CASRVSAGETQYF.

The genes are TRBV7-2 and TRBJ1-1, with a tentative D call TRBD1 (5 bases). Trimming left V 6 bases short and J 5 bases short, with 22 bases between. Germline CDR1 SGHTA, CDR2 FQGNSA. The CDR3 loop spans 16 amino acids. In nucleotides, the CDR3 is TGTGCCAGCAGGATCACACGGACAATTATTAGTACTGAAGCTTTCTTT. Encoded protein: CASRITRTIISTEAFF.

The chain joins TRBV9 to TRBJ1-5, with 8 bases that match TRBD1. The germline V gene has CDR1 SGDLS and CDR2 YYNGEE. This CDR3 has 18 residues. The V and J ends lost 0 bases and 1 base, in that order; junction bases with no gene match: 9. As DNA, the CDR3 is TGTGCCAGCAGCGTAGGGGACAGGAGGTTGGTAAGCAATCAGCCCCAGCATTTT. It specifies CASSVGDRRLVSNQPQHF.

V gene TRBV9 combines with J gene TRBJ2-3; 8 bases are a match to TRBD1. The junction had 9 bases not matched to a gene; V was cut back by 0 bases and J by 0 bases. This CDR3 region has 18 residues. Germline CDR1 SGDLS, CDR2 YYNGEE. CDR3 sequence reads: CASSVDGQGSGSTDTQYF. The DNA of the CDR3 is TGTGCCAGCAGCGTAGACGGACAGGGCTCGGGTAGCACAGATACGCAGTATTTT.

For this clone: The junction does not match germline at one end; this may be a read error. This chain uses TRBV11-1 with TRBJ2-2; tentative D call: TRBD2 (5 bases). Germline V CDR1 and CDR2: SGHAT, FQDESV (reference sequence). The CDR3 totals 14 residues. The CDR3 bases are TGTGCCAGCAGCATAGCCGGGGACACCGGGGAGCTGTTTTTT. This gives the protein CASSIAGDTGELFF.

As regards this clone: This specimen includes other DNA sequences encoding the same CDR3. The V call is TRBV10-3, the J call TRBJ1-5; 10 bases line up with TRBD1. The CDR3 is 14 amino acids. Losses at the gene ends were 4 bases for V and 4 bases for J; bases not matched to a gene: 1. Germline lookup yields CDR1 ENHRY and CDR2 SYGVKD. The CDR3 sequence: CAISAGQGNQPQHF. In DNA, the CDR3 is TGTGCCATCAGTGCGGGACAGGGGAATCAGCCCCAGCATTTT.

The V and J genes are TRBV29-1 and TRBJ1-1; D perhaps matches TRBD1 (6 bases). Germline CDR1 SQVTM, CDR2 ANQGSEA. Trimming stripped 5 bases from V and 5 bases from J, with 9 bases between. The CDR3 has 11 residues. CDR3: CSVFQGTEAFF. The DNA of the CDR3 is TGCAGCGTTTTTCAGGGGACTGAAGCTTTCTTT.

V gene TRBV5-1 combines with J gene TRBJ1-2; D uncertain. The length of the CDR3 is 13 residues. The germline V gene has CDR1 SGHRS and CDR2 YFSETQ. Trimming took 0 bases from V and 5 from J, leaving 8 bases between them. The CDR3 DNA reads TGCGCCAGCAGCTTGGGGGCCGATTATGGCTACACCTTC. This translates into CASSLGADYGYTF.

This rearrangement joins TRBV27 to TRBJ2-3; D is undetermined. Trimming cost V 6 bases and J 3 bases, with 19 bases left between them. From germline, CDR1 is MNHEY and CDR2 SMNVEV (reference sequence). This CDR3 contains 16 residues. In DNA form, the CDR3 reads TGTGCCAGCAGCGCCTCATGGCTAGTCAGAACAGATACGCAGTATTTT. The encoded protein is CASSASWLVRTDTQYF.

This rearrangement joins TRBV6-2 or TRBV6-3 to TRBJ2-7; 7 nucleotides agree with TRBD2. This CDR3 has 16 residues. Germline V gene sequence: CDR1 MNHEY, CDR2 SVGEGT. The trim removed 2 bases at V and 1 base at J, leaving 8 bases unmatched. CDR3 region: CASSYVLLASSYEQYF. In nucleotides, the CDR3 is TGTGCCAGCAGTTACGTACTACTAGCGTCATCCTACGAGCAGTACTTC.

CDR3: CASGRYRELDYEQYF. The DNA of the CDR3 is TGTGCCAGCGGAAGATACAGGGAACTCGACTACGAGCAGTACTTC. The chain links TRBV3-1 (or the pseudogene TRBV3-2) to TRBJ2-7; perhaps TRBD1 as D (6 bases). V was clipped by 8 bases and J by 3 bases, with 20 bases between them. This CDR3 contains 15 residues. The V gene's germline CDR1 is LGHDT and CDR2 YNNKEL (reference sequence).

CDR3 in amino acids: CASSPPTGETQYF. The CDR3 DNA follows: TGTGCCAGCAGTCCTCCGACAGGCGAGACCCAGTACTTC. V usage is TRBV11-2 and J usage is TRBJ2-5; maybe TRBD1 (6 bases). V lost 6 bases to trimming and J lost 5 bases, with 13 bases between them. The CDR3 sequence is 13 residues long. CDR1 and CDR2 (germline): SGHAT, FQNNGV.

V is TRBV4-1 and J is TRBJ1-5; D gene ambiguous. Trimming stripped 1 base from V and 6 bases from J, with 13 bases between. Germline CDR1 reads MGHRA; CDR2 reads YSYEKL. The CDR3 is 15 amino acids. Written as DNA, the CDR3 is TGCGCCAGCAGCCAAGCCGGGCCCCGGGGTCAGCCCCAGCATTTT. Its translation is CASSQAGPRGQPQHF.

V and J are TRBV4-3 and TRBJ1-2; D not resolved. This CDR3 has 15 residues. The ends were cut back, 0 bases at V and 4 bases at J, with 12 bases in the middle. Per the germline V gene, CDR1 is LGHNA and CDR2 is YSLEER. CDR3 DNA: TGCGCCAGCAGCCAAGATTGGAGGGCAGGCTATGGCTACACCTTC. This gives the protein CASSQDWRAGYGYTF.

The CDR3 spells CAIRLAGDGDTQYF. As DNA, the CDR3 is TGTGCCATCAGGTTAGCGGGAGATGGAGATACGCAGTATTTT. The chain has TRBV10-3 and TRBJ2-3; 9 positions match TRBD2. CDR1 and CDR2 (germline): ENHRY, SYGVKD. Unmatched junction bases numbered 6, after V lost 6 bases and J lost 5 bases. CDR3 length equals 14 residues.

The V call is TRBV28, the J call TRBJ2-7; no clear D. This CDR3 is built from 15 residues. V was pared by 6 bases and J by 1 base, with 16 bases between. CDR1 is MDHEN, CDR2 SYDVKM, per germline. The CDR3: CASSQWAGLSYEQYF. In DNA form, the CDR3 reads TGTGCCAGCAGCCAATGGGCCGGCCTTTCCTACGAGCAGTACTTC.

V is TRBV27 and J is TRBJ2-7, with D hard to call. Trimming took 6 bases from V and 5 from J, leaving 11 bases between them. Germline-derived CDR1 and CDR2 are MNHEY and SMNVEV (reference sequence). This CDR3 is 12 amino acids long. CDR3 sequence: CASRPQLNEQYF. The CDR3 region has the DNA TGTGCCAGCAGACCGCAACTGAACGAGCAGTACTTC.

The CDR3 here is CASSSSGELFF. CDR3 DNA sequence: TGTGCCAGCAGCTCTAGCGGGGAGCTGTTTTTT. The genes are TRBV7-6 and TRBJ2-2; no clear D. The V end was cut by 4 bases, the J end by 7 bases, with 4 bases between. The CDR3 is 11 amino acids. The V gene's germline CDR1 is SGHVS and CDR2 FNYEAQ.

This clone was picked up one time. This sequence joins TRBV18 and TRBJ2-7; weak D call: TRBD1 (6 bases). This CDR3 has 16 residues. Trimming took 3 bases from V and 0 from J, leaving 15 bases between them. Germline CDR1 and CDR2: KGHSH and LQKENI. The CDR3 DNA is TGTGCCAGCTCACCCTACAGGGAGATAAGCTCCTACGAGCAGTACTTC. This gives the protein CASSPYREISSYEQYF. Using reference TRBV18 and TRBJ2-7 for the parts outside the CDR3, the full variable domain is NAGVMQNPRHLVRRRGQEARLRCSPMKGHSHVYWYRQLPEEGLKFMVYLQKENIIDESGMPKERFSAEFPKEGPSILRIQQVVRGDSAAYFCASSPYREISSYEQYFGPGTRLTVT.

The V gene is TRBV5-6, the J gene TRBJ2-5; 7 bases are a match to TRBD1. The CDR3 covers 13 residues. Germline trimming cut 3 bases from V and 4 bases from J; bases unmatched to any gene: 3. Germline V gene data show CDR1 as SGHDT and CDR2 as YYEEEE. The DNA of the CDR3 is TGTGCCAGCAGCTCGGGACAGCGAGAGACCCAGTACTTC. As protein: CASSSGQRETQYF.

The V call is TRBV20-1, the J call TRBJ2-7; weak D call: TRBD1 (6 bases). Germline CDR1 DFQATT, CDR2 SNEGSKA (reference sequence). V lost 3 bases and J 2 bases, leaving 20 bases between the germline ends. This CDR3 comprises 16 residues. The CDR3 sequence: CSASGSRDKSAYEQYF. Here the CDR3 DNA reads TGCAGTGCTAGTGGCTCCCGGGACAAATCGGCCTACGAGCAGTACTTC.

The CDR3 protein is CASSDSASGGFYEQYF. Written as DNA, the CDR3 is TGTGCCAGCAGTGACTCGGCTAGCGGGGGGTTTTACGAGCAGTACTTC. The rearrangement uses TRBV6-4 and TRBJ2-7; 11 nucleotides align to TRBD2. Per the germline V gene, CDR1 is MRHNA and CDR2 is SNTAGT. The CDR3 sequence is 16 residues long. V lost 0 bases to trimming and J lost 4 bases; unmatched junction nucleotides: 5.